This TCR beta chain came from a study of T cell responses to AZD1222 COVID-19 vaccine. Study-level findings and limits: Spike-specific TCRs gained breadth and depth after people received two AZD1222 doses. Every sample of the repertoires postdated the peak T cell response. Spike-wide coverage was observed for vaccine-associated CD4 TCRs, with dominant responses at 160-218 and 743-854.

Points on this clone: Its antigen is still unknown.

Sequencing used immunoSEQ multiplex PCR; TCRdb keeps in-frame clones, though not all of them. The sample holds 100,000 to 150,000 clones; around 89% are singletons and the top ten take roughly 10%. The clonotype was recovered from an adult in good health. Sequences were derived from peripheral blood, sampled on day 0 of MenACWY control vaccination.

The CDR3 region is CASSYQPAWEQYF. CDR3 nucleotide sequence: TGTGCCAGCAGTTACCAGCCCGCTTGGGAGCAGTACTTC. This chain connects TRBV6-2 or TRBV6-3 to TRBJ2-7; no clear D gene. Trimming took off 2 bases at V and 7 bases at J, with 12 bases between the two ends. The CDR3 runs 13 residues. The V gene's germline CDR1 is MNHEY and CDR2 SVGEGT.